This T cell receptor beta chain was profiled in a study of monozygotic twins with inflammatory bowel disease. The CDR3 extends over 14 amino acids. Germline assignment: CDR1 SGHRS and CDR2 YFSETQ. After re-calling the 5' RACE reads, TCRdb lists one entry per CDR3 protein, DNA absent. This sample contains approximately 400,000 distinct CDR3 sequences. The sequenced material came from blood. The V call is TRBV5-1, the J call TRBJ2-7. This TCR came from a human donor with ulcerative colitis or Crohn's disease, or a healthy co-twin of an affected twin (not recorded which). CDR3 residues: CASSLVATSYEQYF.